The present entry profiles one TCR beta chain with its context. Its antigen is undetermined. This sample stems from a study of CD4+ T cells in melanoma. Sequencing was performed with immunoSEQ multiplex PCR; in TCRdb, only in-frame clones are kept and a portion is missing. Of approximately 110,000 clones in the sample, around 93% are singletons; the top ten hold around 3.3%. Germline assignment: CDR1 MNHNS and CDR2 SASEGT. There are 11 residues in the CDR3. Trimming took off 3 bases at V and 11 bases at J, with 7 bases between the two ends. Points from the study as a whole: CD8+ T cell, macrophage and B cell function reportedly correlated with neoantigen-specific CD4+ T cells.

The rearrangement links TRBV6-1 to TRBJ1-4; D unclear. This sequence was found in a human donor with melanoma. The specimen was peripheral blood. Written as DNA, the CDR3 is TGTGCCAGCAGTGAGTCGGTTAAACTGTTTTTT. This gives the protein CASSESVKLFF.